The 25 T cell receptor beta chains listed next were all sequenced from one sample in a study of T-cell reconstitution after alpha-beta-depleted transplantation in children. Researchers prepared the TCRbeta library using unique molecular identifiers, the study reports. TCRdb re-called the PCR reads with MiXCR, one entry per CDR3 protein. The sample comprises around 580,000 distinct CDR3 sequences, 20% to 25% of which are singletons, and roughly an eighth rests with the top ten. Sequenced here: PBMCs, mostly from graft donor cells, sampled 360 days after TCRalphabeta/CD19-depleted stem cell transplant. The source of these receptors is a boy in the first two years of life who had a stem cell transplant for acute myeloid leukemia, so the T cells may come from the graft donor.

This clonotype has more than one count but fewer than ten. The genes are TRBV6-5 and TRBJ2-7; D is possibly TRBD1 (6 bases). The V end was cut by 2 bases, the J end by 9 bases, with 26 bases between. Looked up from germline, CDR1 is MNHEY and CDR2 is SVGAGI. The CDR3 is 17 residues long. The CDR3 DNA reads as TGTGCCAGCAGTTACGACCCGCCCCGGTGGGGGCTACGAGGGCAGTACGTC. Translated, it gives CASSYDPPRWGLRGQYV.

This clonotype has more than one count but fewer than ten. This chain uses TRBV6-5 with TRBJ1-2; D ambiguous. The germline V and J ends were trimmed by 0 bases and 7 bases, with 12 bases remaining between them. This CDR3 spans 14 amino acids. CDR1 is MNHEY, CDR2 SVGAGI, per germline. CDR3: CASSYSRSQSGYTF. The CDR3 DNA follows: TGTGCCAGCAGTTACTCAAGGAGTCAGTCTGGCTACACCTTC.

This chain links TRBV20-1 with TRBJ2-3, with D hard to call. The CDR3 spans 15 residues. Trimming stripped 0 bases from V and 7 bases from J, with 17 bases between. Germline CDR1 is DFQATT and CDR2 is SNEGSKA (reference sequence). Written as DNA, the CDR3 is TGCAGTGCTAGAGATTTGCACTCTGCGCCCCATACGCAGTATTTT. It yields the protein CSARDLHSAPHTQYF.

This clonotype appeared a few times. This chain connects TRBV7-9 to TRBJ2-2, with D possibly matching TRBD1 (6 bases). Germline loops: CDR1 SEHNR, CDR2 FQNEAQ (reference sequence). The CDR3 totals 13 residues. Trimming removed 5 bases from V and 7 bases from J, with 11 bases in between. Written as DNA, the CDR3 is TGTGCCAGCAGCCCTACAGGGATCGGGGAGCTGTTTTTT. Translation: CASSPTGIGELFF.

J is TRBJ2-3 and V is TRBV7-8; no firm D call. V lost 5 bases and J lost 3, with 15 bases in between. This CDR3 is 15 amino acids long. Per germline, CDR1 SGHVS and CDR2 FQNEAQ. CDR3 coding DNA: TGTGCCAGCAGCCCCGCAGCGATTAGAACAGATACGCAGTATTTT. This codes for CASSPAAIRTDTQYF.

This clonotype was seen a handful of times. V gene TRBV20-1 combines with J gene TRBJ2-5; a possible D gene is TRBD2 (5 bases). The CDR3 extends over 13 amino acids. CDR1 is DFQATT and CDR2 is SNEGSKA in the germline V gene (reference sequence). V lost 1 base, J lost 4 bases, and 10 bases lay in between. This CDR3 reads CSARVSGRETQYF. CDR3 nucleotide sequence: TGCAGTGCTAGAGTGTCGGGAAGAGAGACCCAGTACTTC.

The CDR3 reads CSARVEGGNEQFF. Written as DNA, the CDR3 is TGCAGTGCTAGAGTCGAGGGAGGGAATGAGCAGTTCTTC. The chain couples TRBV20-1 to TRBJ2-1; TRBD2 matches at 7 bases. Germline values: CDR1 DFQATT, CDR2 SNEGSKA (reference sequence). The V and J ends lost 1 base and 7 bases, in that order; junction bases with no gene match: 4. The CDR3 runs 13 residues.

Turning to this clonotype: One end of the junction does not line up with germline, which may come from a read error. This chain links TRBV4-1 with TRBJ2-1; 7 bases line up with TRBD2. The CDR3 is made up of 13 amino acids. Germline V gives CDR1 MGHRA, CDR2 YSYEKL. CDR3 protein: CASSQGEGDEEFF. The CDR3 bases are TGCGCCAGCAGCCAGGGGGAGGGAGATGAGGAGTTCTTC.

This clonotype has a count of ten or more. This CDR3 reads CSAPRTTGGETQYF. In nucleotides, the CDR3 is TGCAGTGCCCCGAGAACCACCGGTGGGGAGACCCAGTACTTC. The gene calls are TRBV20-1 and TRBJ2-5; D is unclear. The CDR3 is made up of 14 amino acids. V shed 6 bases and J shed 5 bases, with 19 bases lying between them. Germline values: CDR1 DFQATT, CDR2 SNEGSKA (reference sequence).

This clonotype was counted between two and nine times. The chain couples TRBV4-3 to TRBJ2-7; 7 bases map to TRBD1. This CDR3 comprises 15 residues. Germline V lookup: CDR1 LGHNA, CDR2 YSLEER. The trim removed 0 bases at V and 3 bases at J, leaving 5 bases unmatched. The CDR3 DNA reads as TGCGCCAGCAGCCAAGATAAGGGACAGATCTACGAGCAGTACTTC. Protein product: CASSQDKGQIYEQYF.

This clonotype was detected only once. This chain joins TRBV15 and TRBJ2-3; no clear D gene. CDR1 and CDR2 from the germline V gene are LNHNV and YYDKDF (reference sequence). Trimming shortened V by 1 base and J by 3 bases, and 8 bases separated the two germline ends. The CDR3 sequence is 14 residues long. Here the CDR3 reads CATSRVRITDTQYF. For the CDR3, the DNA is TGTGCCACCAGCAGAGTACGGATTACAGATACGCAGTATTTT.

At least ten counts were recorded for this clonotype. The V and J genes are TRBV20-1 and TRBJ2-3; TRBD1 aligns across 9 bases. Per germline, CDR1 DFQATT and CDR2 SNEGSKA (reference sequence). This CDR3 spans 16 amino acids. V lost 6 bases and J lost 4; bases outside the gene matches: 14. As DNA, the CDR3 is TGCAGTGCCGCAGGATCCGGGACAGGGAGGGCAGATACGCAGTATTTT. Translation gives CSAAGSGTGRADTQYF.

CDR3 nucleotides: TGTGCCATCAGTGAGCCGGGCGGGAGCTCCTACAATGAGCAGTTCTTC. Translation: CAISEPGGSSYNEQFF. The rearrangement links TRBV10-3 to TRBJ2-1, with 7 bases fitting TRBD2. V was clipped by 2 bases and J by 0 bases; unmatched bases: 4. The CDR3 is made up of 16 amino acids. Germline CDR1 ENHRY, CDR2 SYGVKD.

This clonotype was detected a few times. V and J are TRBV6-5 and TRBJ1-2; D unresolved. The germline V gene has CDR1 MNHEY and CDR2 SVGAGI. The V gene lost 4 bases and the J gene lost 4 bases, with 13 bases spanning the gap. This CDR3 spans 14 amino acids. CDR3 DNA: TGTGCCAGCAGTTTAGCTGTAAGGGCCTATGGCTACACCTTC. Protein product: CASSLAVRAYGYTF.

The chain joins TRBV2 to TRBJ2-5, with D perhaps matching TRBD1 or TRBD2 (6 bases each). The CDR3 length is 15 residues. V was pared by 3 bases and J by 5 bases, with 16 bases between. Germline V CDR1 and CDR2: SNHLY, FYNNEI. The CDR3 reads CASSDSGGLRETQYF. The DNA of the CDR3 is TGTGCCAGCAGTGATTCCGGGGGCCTTAGGGAGACCCAGTACTTC.

This clonotype was counted only a few times. This chain joins TRBV4-3 and TRBJ2-6; D is possibly TRBD1 (6 bases). Per germline, CDR1 LGHNA and CDR2 YSLEER. The CDR3 contains 15 residues. Trimming removed 3 bases from V and 4 bases from J, with 10 bases in between. The CDR3 reads CASSQAGTGANVLTF. The CDR3 DNA follows: TGCGCCAGCAGCCAGGCAGGGACAGGGGCCAACGTCCTGACTTTC.

This clonotype was observed a few times. This rearrangement joins TRBV5-1 to TRBJ1-1; a possible D gene is TRBD1 (5 bases). The germline V and J ends were trimmed by 0 bases and 0 bases, with 12 bases remaining between them. The V gene's germline CDR1 is SGHRS and CDR2 YFSETQ. The CDR3 sequence is 16 residues long. The CDR3 coding sequence is TGCGCCAGCAGCTTGGATCCGGGGGGGTTGAACACTGAAGCTTTCTTT. Translated, it gives CASSLDPGGLNTEAFF.

CDR3 amino acids: CASSIATGGGETQYF. DNA of the CDR3: TGTGCCAGTAGTATAGCGACAGGGGGCGGAGAGACCCAGTACTTC. The chain has TRBV19 and TRBJ2-5; 10 bases agree with TRBD1. CDR1 is LNHDA and CDR2 is SQIVND in the germline V gene (reference sequence). The J segment lost 4 bases and the V segment lost 1 base, leaving 3 bases of the junction unmatched. This CDR3 comprises 15 residues. Looking up the rest from reference TRBV19 and TRBJ2-5 gives the full variable domain: DGGITQSPKYLFRKEGQNVTLSCEQNLNHDAMYWYRQDPGQGLRLIYYSQIVNDFQKGDIAEGYSVSREKKESFPLTVTSAQKNPTAFYLCASSIATGGGETQYFGPGTRLLVL.

Points on this clonotype: The conserved final phenylalanine or tryptophan is absent from the CDR3, which likely points to a read error. The rearrangement links TRBV4-3 to TRBJ1-2; 8 bases align to TRBD1. Germline loops: CDR1 LGHNA, CDR2 YSLEER. This CDR3 is built from 18 residues. Unmatched junction bases numbered 18, after V lost 3 bases and J lost 6 bases. CDR3 sequence: CASSHLTTGVPLEHGYTI. The CDR3 DNA sequence: TGCGCCAGCAGCCATCTGACGACAGGGGTGCCTTTAGAGCATGGCTACACCATC.

The chain links TRBV7-2 to TRBJ2-7, with 8 bases fitting TRBD2. The germline V gene has CDR1 SGHTA and CDR2 FQGNSA. After removal of 1 base from V and 0 bases from J, the junction contained 2 bases not matched to a gene. This CDR3 is 15 amino acids long. CDR3 loop: CASSLGSGDSYEQYF. DNA for the CDR3: TGTGCCAGCAGCTTAGGTAGCGGGGACTCCTACGAGCAGTACTTC.

The chain uses TRBV20-1 and TRBJ2-7; 8 bases agree with TRBD1. The CDR3 covers 13 residues. Germline V gene lookup returns CDR1 DFQATT and CDR2 SNEGSKA (reference sequence). The V gene end was trimmed by 1 base and the J gene end by 5 bases; junction bases not matched to a gene: 4. CDR3 bases: TGCAGTGCTAGAGCGCGGACAGGGAACGAGCAGTACTTC. Protein product: CSARARTGNEQYF.

The chain combines TRBV28 with TRBJ1-5; perhaps TRBD1 as D (6 bases). This CDR3 spans 16 amino acids. Deletions cut 4 bases from V and 3 bases from J, with 16 bases between. Germline V CDR1 and CDR2: MDHEN, SYDVKM. The CDR3 DNA reads as TGTGCCAGCAGTTACGGGGGGGCAGGACACAATCAGCCCCAGCATTTT. Translating gives CASSYGGAGHNQPQHF.

This clonotype was counted ten times or more. This rearrangement joins TRBV6-1 to TRBJ2-7, with 7 bases matching TRBD1. The CDR3 runs to 14 residues. V was pared by 6 bases and J by 3 bases, with 8 bases of the junction left unmatched. Germline lookup yields CDR1 MNHNS and CDR2 SASEGT. As DNA, the CDR3 is TGTGCCAGCAGGGACCGGGACAGTAGCTACGAGCAGTACGTC. As protein: CASRDRDSSYEQYV.

This clonotype showed up many times. The chain joins TRBV12-3 or TRBV12-4 to TRBJ1-2, with no clear D. The V end was cut by 5 bases, the J end by 5 bases, with 15 bases between. This CDR3 has 14 amino acids. Here the CDR3 DNA reads TGTGCCAGCAGTGCCCGACAAGGCCGGTATGGCTACACCTTC. Translation gives CASSARQGRYGYTF.

This clonotype was counted many times. The chain links TRBV5-1 to TRBJ2-7; tentatively, D is TRBD1 (6 bases). V shed 2 bases and J shed 3 bases, with 9 bases lying between them. There are 13 residues in the CDR3. Looked up from germline, CDR1 is SGHRS and CDR2 is YFSETQ. The CDR3 DNA reads TGCGCCAGCAGCTTTGGACAGTTCTACGAGCAGTACTTC. Its protein product is CASSFGQFYEQYF.